The 9 T cell receptor beta chains reported below all come from one sample, sequenced in a study of T cell repertoires in cytomegalovirus infection. For these TCRs, the target antigens are not known. MiXCR, applied by TCRdb to the reads, yields one record per CDR3 protein. This sample has some 920,000 distinct CDR3 sequences; around 32% occur once, and the top ten carry about an eighth. The sequenced sample was cultured CD8+ T cells from PBMCs, obtained from culture after CMV antigen stimulation. The receptors were gathered from a human donor in good health (CMV status not recorded). Some clones in this sample may be carry-over from other donors' samples.

This chain links TRBV27 with TRBJ1-1; D may be TRBD1 (6 bases). This CDR3 is built from 14 residues. V was cut by 7 bases and J by 5 bases, with 17 bases left in between. Germline values: CDR1 MNHEY, CDR2 SMNVEV (reference sequence). The CDR3 is CASNEGAGDTEAFF. The CDR3 DNA reads as TGTGCCAGCAATGAAGGGGCAGGGGATACTGAAGCTTTCTTT.

The chain recombines TRBV5-6 with TRBJ2-7, with 9 bases fitting TRBD2. Per germline, CDR1 SGHDT and CDR2 YYEEEE. V dropped 4 bases and J dropped 3; count of bases not matched to a gene: 11. This CDR3 is built from 16 residues. CDR3 sequence reads: CASSPANSGGFYEQYF. The CDR3 DNA reads as TGTGCCAGCAGCCCGGCTAATAGCGGGGGCTTCTACGAGCAGTACTTC.

This clonotype was seen a few times. The chain combines TRBV19 with TRBJ1-5, with TRBD1 matching 8 bases. CDR3 length equals 17 residues. Trimming at V came to 0 bases and at J to 5 bases, leaving 9 bases not matched to a gene. Per germline, CDR1 LNHDA and CDR2 SQIVND (reference sequence). CDR3 region: CASSIDPDRGGHQPQHF. The CDR3 coding sequence is TGTGCCAGTAGTATAGATCCCGACAGGGGAGGACATCAGCCCCAGCATTTT.

The CDR3 sequence: CASSFGVGDSPLHF. The CDR3 DNA follows: TGTGCCAGCAGCTTTGGTGTAGGGGATTCACCCCTCCACTTT. This chain joins TRBV7-6 and TRBJ1-6, with D possibly TRBD1 on 5 matching bases. V lost 3 bases and J 8 bases, leaving 11 bases between the germline ends. CDR3 size: 14 residues. Germline-derived CDR1 and CDR2 are SGHVS and FNYEAQ.

The chain is built from TRBV7-6 and TRBJ2-3; a possible D gene is TRBD1 (6 bases). The germline V gene has CDR1 SGHVS and CDR2 FNYEAQ. Between the trimmed V and J ends, which lost 4 bases and 2 bases, there was a span of 16 bases. This CDR3 is 16 amino acids long. The CDR3 bases are TGTGCCAGCAGCTCCCGGGGTGTGGGACACACAGATACGCAGTATTTT. Amino acids: CASSSRGVGHTDTQYF.

This clonotype was detected many times. The chain employs TRBV7-8 and TRBJ1-1, with 10 bases fitting TRBD1. Per germline, CDR1 SGHVS and CDR2 FQNEAQ. This CDR3 has 16 amino acids. With 0 bases clipped from V and 3 bases from J, the junction kept 4 bases outside the gene matches. The CDR3 is CASSLARGTGDTEAFF. The CDR3 DNA reads TGTGCCAGCAGCTTAGCGCGGGGGACAGGGGACACTGAAGCTTTCTTT.

This clonotype was picked up a small number of times. This rearrangement joins TRBV4-3 to TRBJ2-1, with 9 bases matching TRBD2. V trimming: 0 bases; J trimming: 5 bases; junction bases outside the gene matches: 8. Germline lookup yields CDR1 LGHNA and CDR2 YSLEER. This CDR3 region has 17 residues. The CDR3 nucleotides are TGCGCCAGCAGCCAAGATCATAGGGAGCGGGGGGACAATGAGCAGTTCTTC. Encoded protein: CASSQDHRERGDNEQFF.

This clonotype was seen many times. The chain employs TRBV7-8 and TRBJ2-3; 9 bases are a match to TRBD2. With V trimmed by 7 bases and J by 2 bases, 7 bases remained unmatched. The length of the CDR3 is 15 residues. Germline lookup yields CDR1 SGHVS and CDR2 FQNEAQ. CDR3 residues: CASTLTSGPTDTQYF. In nucleotides, the CDR3 is TGTGCCAGCACCCTGACTAGCGGTCCCACAGATACGCAGTATTTT. The complete variable domain, with remaining parts taken from reference TRBV7-8 and TRBJ2-3, reads GAGVSQSPRYKVAKRGQDVALRCDPISGHVSLFWYQQALGQGPEFLTYFQNEAQLDKSGLPSDRFFAERPEGSVSTLKIQRTQQEDSAVYLCASTLTSGPTDTQYFGPGTRLTVL.

A note on this clonotype: A read error is possible here, since a much larger clone lies one base away. The rearrangement links TRBV7-4 to TRBJ2-5; the match to TRBD1 covers 8 bases. CDR1 and CDR2 (germline): SGHVT, SQSDAQ. This CDR3 spans 15 amino acids. V was pared by 1 base and J by 14 bases, with 15 bases of the junction left unmatched. CDR3 nucleotides: TGTGCCAGCAGCTTAGTCAGGGACAGGCACTACCCTTCTTACTTC. Protein product: CASSLVRDRHYPSYF.